This TCR beta chain was sequenced for a study of prognosis after radiotherapy for stage I lung cancer. The wider study: Medical inoperability was the status assigned to all non-small cell lung cancer patients. Radiotherapy took the form of SBRT (3 to 5 fractions) with a biologically effective dose of at least 100 Gy.

The CDR3 is 15 residues long. V lost 6 bases, J lost 4 bases, and 4 bases stayed unmatched. The V gene's germline CDR1 is MNHEY and CDR2 SVGEGT. Two-round multiplex PCR on genomic DNA was the method by which TCR beta CDR3 was amplified. Round-one PCR had primers specific to each TRBV and TRBJ gene. In TCRdb, the multiplex PCR reads were re-called with MiXCR into one record per CDR3 protein. The sample shows 45,000 to 70,000 distinct CDR3 sequences, about 30% of them seen only once. The sample holds many counts of this clonotype. This receptor was taken from a donor over 45 with non-small cell lung cancer. This chain joins TRBV6-2 or TRBV6-3 and TRBJ2-1; 12 bases are shared with TRBD2. Sequenced material: PBMCs, taken before or after stereotactic body radiation therapy (not recorded which). Here the CDR3 reads CASRLAGGLYNEQFF. Here the CDR3 DNA reads TGTGCCAGCAGACTAGCGGGGGGACTTTACAATGAGCAGTTCTTC.